This T cell receptor (beta chain) was captured by sequencing in a study of beta chain features in type 1 diabetes. cDNA synthesis used the whole RNA isolate, giving expressed TCRB sequences. Using immunoSEQ multiplex PCR, the repertoire was profiled, and TCRdb retains in-frame clones only, with some absent. The table includes about 160,000 clones, about 8% detected once. CDR3 length: 15 residues. In germline, CDR1 is SEHNR, CDR2 FQNEAQ (reference sequence). V trimming: 5 bases; J trimming: 3 bases; junction bases outside the gene matches: 8. Whole-study results and caveats: Insertions at VDJ junctions were less frequent in type 1 diabetes patients. These patients also deleted more nucleotides at the same junctions. Shorter templates might be favored by PCR, and equally so in patients and in controls. Shorter TCRB CDR3s, moderately but significantly so, marked every one of the four CD4+ subsets in Type 1 diabetes patients. The naive, central memory and Treg TCRB repertoires showed an apparent similarity that was greater among patients than among healthy donors.

As for this clone: The antigen is not known.

Sequencing was done on a sample of central memory CD4+ T cells from blood. The chain uses TRBV7-9 and TRBJ2-3; 7 bases map to TRBD1. The TCR was taken from a middle-aged woman with type 1 diabetes. CDR3 region: CASSRGQDGTDTQYF. The CDR3 nucleotides are TGTGCCAGCAGCCGAGGACAGGATGGGACAGATACGCAGTATTTT.